The clone carrying this TCR beta chain has a count of ten or more. Its target is not known. The germline CDR1 and CDR2 sequences are SGHVS and FNYEAQ. V lost 5 bases, J lost 0 bases, and 14 bases lay in between. This CDR3 contains 16 residues. TCRdb recomputed calls from the PCR reads with MiXCR, one row per CDR3 protein. The repertoire holds about 54,000 distinct CDR3 sequences, with roughly a quarter as singletons. The data derive from a study of molecular identifiers for immune sequencing clone quantification. Whole-study findings and limits: For effector cells, clones above 20 RNA copies held over 97% of molecules; for naive cells, under 1%. Jurkat TCR RNA spiked in from one cell could reportedly be detected among about a million naive cells. Highly expanded clone sizes could be underestimated by identical TCR molecules that share a barcode.

Specimen: naive CD8+ T cells from blood, with Jurkat cell RNA spiked in. The subset: FACS-sorted CD8+CD4-CCR7+CD45RA+ naive T cells. This clonotype was obtained from a human donor in good health. Some libraries in this study had Jurkat cell RNA spiked in. The J gene is TRBJ1-3, the V gene TRBV7-6; maybe TRBD1 (5 bases). CDR3 residues: CASSGLGQNSGNTIYF. CDR3 bases: TGTGCCAGCAGCGGACTCGGACAAAACTCTGGAAACACCATATATTTT.